A selection of T cell receptor beta chains follows, all from one sample in a study of Ad26.COV2.S vaccination and SARS-CoV-2 variants. TCRdb's copy holds only in-frame clones and misses some; the assay was immunoSEQ multiplex PCR. The data show some 350,000 clones, around 83% seen once. Sample: peripheral blood, taken in a trial of Ad26.COV2.S vaccine versus placebo. Receptor source: a person between 18 and 65 years old who received the Ad26.COV2.S COVID-19 vaccine or a placebo. Both conserved end residues are part of each CDR3. D genes are given only for firm matches. Size values are once, few and many counts, or a class for expanded clones, and some rows have none.

>TRBD1|NA|TRBJ2-1|TRBV7-6
TGTGCCAGCAGCCGACTAGGACAGGGGGCGGGAAATGAGCAGTTCTTC
CASSRLGQGAGNEQFF
>NA|NA|TRBJ2-7|TRBV7-2
TGTGCCAGCAGCTTAGTGGGCAGGAACCCTAGGGAGCAGTACTTC
CASSLVGRNPREQYF
>TRBD1|NA|TRBJ1-3|TRBV3-1/TRBV3-2
TGTGCCAGCAGCCAAGATGACAGGGACGGAAACACCATATATTTT
CASSQDDRDGNTIYF
>NA|NA|TRBJ1-1|TRBV7-9
TGTGCCAGCAGCTTAGGTCAGGGTAAGGGGAACACTGAAGCTTTCTTT
CASSLGQGKGNTEAFF
>NA|NA|TRBJ1-4|TRBV6-6
TGTGCCACCCATGGCTTTAATGAAAAACTGTTTTTT
CATHGFNEKLFF
>NA|once|TRBJ1-1|TRBV6-1
TGTGCCAGCAGTGAAGGGACACACACTGAAGCTTTCTTT
CASSEGTHTEAFF
>TRBD2|NA|TRBJ2-1|TRBV28
TGTGCCAGCAGTTATGCCGGACTAGCGGGTAAAGATGAGCAGTTCTTC
CASSYAGLAGKDEQFF
>NA|NA|TRBJ1-2|TRBV20-1
TGCAGTCCTCTCCAAGACTATGGCTACACCTTC
CSPLQDYGYTF
>NA|NA|TRBJ2-7|TRBV5-1
TGCGCCAGCGCACCCTCTGTACAGGTTTCCTACGAGCAGTACTTC
CASAPSVQVSYEQYF
>NA|NA|TRBJ1-1|TRBV27
TGTGCCAGCACCCCCCGAGAGGGTAACACTGAAGCTTTCTTT
CASTPREGNTEAFF
>TRBD2|NA|TRBJ2-1|TRBV6-1
TGTGCCAGCATGGGGCTAGCGGGACTGAACAATGAGCAGTTCTTC
CASMGLAGLNNEQFF
>TRBD1|NA|TRBJ1-1|TRBV5-1
TGCGCCAGCAGCAGAGGACAGGGGGCGTTGGTTGAAGCTTTCTTT
CASSRGQGALVEAFF
>NA|once|TRBJ2-2|TRBV5-1
TGCGCCAGCAGCTCGACCGGGACTTCCTACACCGGGGAGCTGTTTTTT
CASSSTGTSYTGELFF
>NA|NA|TRBJ1-1|TRBV24-1
TGTGCCACCAGTGATGGGATGAACACTGAAGCTTTCTTT
CATSDGMNTEAFF
>TRBD1|few|TRBJ2-5|TRBV29-1
TGCAGCGCCCGGGACAGAGTAAGCCAAGAGACCCAGTACTTC
CSARDRVSQETQYF
>NA|NA|TRBJ2-1|TRBV27
TGTGCCAGCAGTTTAATTCCACTAGGTCCGGGCAATGAGCAGTTCTTC
CASSLIPLGPGNEQFF
>TRBD2|NA|TRBJ2-1|TRBV25-1
TGTGCCAGCAGTGAACGGAGCGGGAGTACCTACAATGAGCAGTTCTTC
CASSERSGSTYNEQFF
>NA|NA|TRBJ2-7|TRBV6-2/TRBV6-3
TGTGCCAGCAGTTCCCAGCAAGGGGTCGACGAGCAGTACTTC
CASSSQQGVDEQYF
>NA|NA|TRBJ2-1|TRBV27
TGTGCCACCAAGACAAGGGTCGGCTACAATGAGCAGTTCTTC
CATKTRVGYNEQFF
>NA|NA|TRBJ2-3|TRBV28
TGTGCCAGCACCACGATGGCCCACGGAATCACAGATACGCAGTATTTT
CASTTMAHGITDTQYF
>NA|NA|TRBJ1-4|TRBV5-5
TGTGCCAGCAGCGTCCGGGCCCTAAATGAAAAACTGTTTTTT
CASSVRALNEKLFF
>TRBD1|NA|TRBJ2-4|TRBV7-9
TGTGCCAGCAACCCCGGGACAGAAAGCGAGATTCGGTACTTC
CASNPGTESEIRYF
>NA|NA|TRBJ2-7|TRBV1
TGCACCAGCAGCGCGCGGGGCAACCTCTTCTCCTACGAGCAGTACTTC
CTSSARGNLFSYEQYF
>NA|once|TRBJ2-3|TRBV1
TGCACCAGCAGCCCCCGCCGGGACTGGGTACGGGCAGATACGCAGTATTTT
CTSSPRRDWVRADTQYF
>TRBD1|NA|TRBJ2-4|TRBV28
TGTGCCAGCAGTGCCGTAAGACAGGGGAAAAACATTCAGTACTTC
CASSAVRQGKNIQYF
>NA|NA|TRBJ1-6|TRBV5-6
TGTGCCAGCAGCCCCGGAGACCTTGCACCCCTCCACTTT
CASSPGDLAPLHF
>NA|NA|TRBJ1-1|TRBV7-2
TGTGCCAGCAGCCAAGAAGACAGGCGGGGTACTGAAGCTTTCTTT
CASSQEDRRGTEAFF
>NA|NA|TRBJ2-5|TRBV2
TGTGCCAGCAGGTCCCCAGGGGGAGGAGAGACCCAGTACTTC
CASRSPGGGETQYF
>TRBD2|NA|TRBJ2-3|TRBV7-6
TGTGCCAGCAGCTTAGCCCCTAGCGGGAGAAGCGGAGATACGCAGTATTTT
CASSLAPSGRSGDTQYF
>NA|NA|TRBJ2-3|TRBV3-1/TRBV3-2
TGTGCCAGCAGCATTCATTTAACTAGCACAGATACGCAGTATTTT
CASSIHLTSTDTQYF